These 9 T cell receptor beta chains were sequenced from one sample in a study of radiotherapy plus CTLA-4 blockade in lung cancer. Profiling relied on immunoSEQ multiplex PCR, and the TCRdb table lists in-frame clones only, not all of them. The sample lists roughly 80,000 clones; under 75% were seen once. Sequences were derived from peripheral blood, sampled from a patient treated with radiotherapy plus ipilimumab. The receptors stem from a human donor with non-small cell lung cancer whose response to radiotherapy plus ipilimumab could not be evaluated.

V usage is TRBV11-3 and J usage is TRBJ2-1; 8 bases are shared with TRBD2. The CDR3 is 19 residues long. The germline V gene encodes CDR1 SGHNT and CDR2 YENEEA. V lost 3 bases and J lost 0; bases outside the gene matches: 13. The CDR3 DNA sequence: TGTGCCAGCAGCTTGGGGCGAAAGATAGCGGGATTCTCCTACAATGAGCAGTTCTTC. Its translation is CASSLGRKIAGFSYNEQFF.

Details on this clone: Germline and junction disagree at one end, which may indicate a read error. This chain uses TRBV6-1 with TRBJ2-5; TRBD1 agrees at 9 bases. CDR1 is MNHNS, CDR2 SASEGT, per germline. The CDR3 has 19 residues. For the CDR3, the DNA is TGTGCCAGCAGCGAAGGCGTTCACAGAGGGACAGGGTACGGAGAGACCCAGTACTTC. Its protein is CASSEGVHRGTGYGETQYF.

This CDR3 reads CASSLDRGNTEAFF. The CDR3 DNA sequence: TGTGCCAGCAGCTTGGACAGGGGGAACACTGAAGCTTTCTTT. The chain links TRBV7-9 to TRBJ1-1; 9 nucleotides agree with TRBD1. The CDR3 consists of 14 residues. Germline-derived CDR1 and CDR2 are SEHNR and FQNEAQ (reference sequence). With 3 bases clipped from V and 1 base from J, the junction kept 0 bases outside the gene matches.

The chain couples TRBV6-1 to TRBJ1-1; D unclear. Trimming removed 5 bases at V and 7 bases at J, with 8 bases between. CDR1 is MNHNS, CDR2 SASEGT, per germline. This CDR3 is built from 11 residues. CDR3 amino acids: CASSQTGEAFF. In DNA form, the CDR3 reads TGTGCCAGCAGTCAGACTGGTGAAGCTTTCTTT.

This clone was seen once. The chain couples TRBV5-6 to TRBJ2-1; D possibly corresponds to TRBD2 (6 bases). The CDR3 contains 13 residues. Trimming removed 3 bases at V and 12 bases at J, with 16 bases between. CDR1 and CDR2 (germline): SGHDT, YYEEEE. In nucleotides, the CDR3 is TGTGCCAGCAGCTGGCGGGACGGCTTTTGGCAGTTCTTC. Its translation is CASSWRDGFWQFF.

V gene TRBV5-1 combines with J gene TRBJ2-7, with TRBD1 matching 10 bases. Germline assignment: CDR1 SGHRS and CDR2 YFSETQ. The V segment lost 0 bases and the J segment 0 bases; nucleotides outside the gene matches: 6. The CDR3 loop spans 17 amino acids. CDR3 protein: CASSLDPRDRGSYEQYF. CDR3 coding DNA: TGCGCCAGCAGCTTGGATCCCCGGGACAGGGGCTCCTACGAGCAGTACTTC.

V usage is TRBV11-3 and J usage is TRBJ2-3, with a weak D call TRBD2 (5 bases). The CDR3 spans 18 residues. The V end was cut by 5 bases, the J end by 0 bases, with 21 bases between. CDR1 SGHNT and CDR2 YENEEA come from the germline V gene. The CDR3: CASSPGWRVDLSTDTQYF. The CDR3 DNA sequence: TGTGCCAGCAGCCCGGGCTGGCGGGTGGACCTTAGCACAGATACGCAGTATTTT.

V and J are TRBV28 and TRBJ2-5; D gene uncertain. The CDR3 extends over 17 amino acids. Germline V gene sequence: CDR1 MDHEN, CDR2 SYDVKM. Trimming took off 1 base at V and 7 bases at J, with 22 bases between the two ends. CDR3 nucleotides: TGTGCCAGCAGTTTATCAGATTTATTTTGGTCGACTGGGACCCAGTACTTC. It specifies CASSLSDLFWSTGTQYF. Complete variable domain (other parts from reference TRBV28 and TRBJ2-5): DVKVTQSSRYLVKRTGEKVFLECVQDMDHENMFWYRQDPGLGLRLIYFSYDVKMKEKGDIPEGYSVSREKKERFSLILESASTNQTSMYLCASSLSDLFWSTGTQYFGPGTRLLVL.

CDR3 DNA: TGTGCCAGCAGCTCTCCTTCCGGGACAGTGAACACTGAAGCTTTCTTT. Its protein product is CASSSPSGTVNTEAFF. This chain connects TRBV7-2 to TRBJ1-1, with TRBD1 identical over 7 bases. Germline V gives CDR1 SGHTA, CDR2 FQGNSA. CDR3 size: 16 residues. The V segment lost 4 bases and the J segment 0 bases; nucleotides outside the gene matches: 8.